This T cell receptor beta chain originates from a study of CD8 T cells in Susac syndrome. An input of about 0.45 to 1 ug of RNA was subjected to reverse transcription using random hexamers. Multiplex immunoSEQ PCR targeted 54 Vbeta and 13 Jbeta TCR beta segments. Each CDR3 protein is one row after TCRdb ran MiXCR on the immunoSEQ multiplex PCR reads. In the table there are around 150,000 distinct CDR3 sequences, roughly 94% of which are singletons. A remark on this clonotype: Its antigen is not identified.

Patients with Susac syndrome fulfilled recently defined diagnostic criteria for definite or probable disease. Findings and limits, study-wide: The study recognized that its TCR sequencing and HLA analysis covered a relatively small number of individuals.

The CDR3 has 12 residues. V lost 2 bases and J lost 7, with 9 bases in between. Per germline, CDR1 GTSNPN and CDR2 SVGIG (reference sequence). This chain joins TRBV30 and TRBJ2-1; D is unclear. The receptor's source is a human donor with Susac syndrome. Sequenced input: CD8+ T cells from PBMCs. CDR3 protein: CAWSLLGNEQFF. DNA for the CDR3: TGTGCCTGGAGTCTCTTGGGGAATGAGCAGTTCTTC.